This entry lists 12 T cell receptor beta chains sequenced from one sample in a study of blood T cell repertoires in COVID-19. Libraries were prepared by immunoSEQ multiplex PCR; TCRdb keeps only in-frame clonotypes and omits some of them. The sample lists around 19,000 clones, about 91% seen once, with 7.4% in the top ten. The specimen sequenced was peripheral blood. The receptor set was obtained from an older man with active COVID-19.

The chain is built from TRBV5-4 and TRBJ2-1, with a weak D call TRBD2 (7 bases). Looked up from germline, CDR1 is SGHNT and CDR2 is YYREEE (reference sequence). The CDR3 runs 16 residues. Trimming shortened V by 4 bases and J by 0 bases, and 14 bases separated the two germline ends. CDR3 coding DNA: TGTGCCAGCAGCGGGGGGGCAACTTCCTCCTACAATGAGCAGTTCTTC. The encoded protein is CASSGGATSSYNEQFF. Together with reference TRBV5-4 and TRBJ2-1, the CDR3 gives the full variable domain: ETGVTQSPTHLIKTRGQQVTLRCSSQSGHNTVSWYQQALGQGPQFIFQYYREEENGRGNFPPRFSGLQFPNYSSELNVNALELDDSALYLCASSGGATSSYNEQFFGPGTRLTVL.

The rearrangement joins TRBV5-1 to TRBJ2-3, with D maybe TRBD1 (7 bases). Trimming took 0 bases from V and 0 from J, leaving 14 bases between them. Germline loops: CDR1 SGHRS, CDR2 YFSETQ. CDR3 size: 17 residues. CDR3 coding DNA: TGCGCCAGCAGCTTGGAGGCAGGGGGGACTAGCACAGATACGCAGTATTTT. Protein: CASSLEAGGTSTDTQYF.

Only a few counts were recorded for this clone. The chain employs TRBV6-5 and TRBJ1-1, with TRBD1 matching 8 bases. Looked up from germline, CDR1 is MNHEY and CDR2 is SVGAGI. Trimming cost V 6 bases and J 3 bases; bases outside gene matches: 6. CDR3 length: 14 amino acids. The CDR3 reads CASRRTGRDTEAFF. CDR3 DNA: TGTGCCAGCAGAAGGACAGGGAGGGACACTGAAGCTTTCTTT.

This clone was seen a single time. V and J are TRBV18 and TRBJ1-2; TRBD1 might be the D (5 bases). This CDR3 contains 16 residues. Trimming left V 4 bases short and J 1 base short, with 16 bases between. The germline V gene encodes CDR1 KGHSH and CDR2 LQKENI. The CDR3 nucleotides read TGTGCCAGCTCACAGAAGGGGTCCGATATTAACTATGGCTACACCTTC. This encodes CASSQKGSDINYGYTF.

CDR3: CASSHPRDSEQYF. CDR3 nucleotides: TGTGCCAGCAGCCACCCCCGGGACTCCGAGCAGTACTTC. V gene TRBV5-6 combines with J gene TRBJ2-7, with D possibly matching TRBD2 (6 bases). CDR3 length: 13 amino acids. V was shortened by 4 bases and J by 6 bases, with 14 bases between the two germline ends. Germline V gene sequence: CDR1 SGHDT, CDR2 YYEEEE.

The CDR3 bases are TGCGCCAGCAGCCAAGATCCCGCCAGGGACGAGCAGTACTTC. It translates to CASSQDPARDEQYF. The chain links TRBV4-1 to TRBJ2-7, with D perhaps matching TRBD1 (5 bases). The CDR3 has 14 amino acids. The germline gives CDR1 MGHRA, CDR2 YSYEKL. Trimming cost V 0 bases and J 5 bases, with 11 bases left between them.

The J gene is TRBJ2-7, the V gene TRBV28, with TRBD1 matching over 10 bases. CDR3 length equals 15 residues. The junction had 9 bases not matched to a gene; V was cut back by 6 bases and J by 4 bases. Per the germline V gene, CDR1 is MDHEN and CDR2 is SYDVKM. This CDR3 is CASRLRTGGFYEQYF. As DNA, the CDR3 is TGTGCCAGCAGGCTACGGACAGGGGGGTTTTACGAGCAGTACTTC.

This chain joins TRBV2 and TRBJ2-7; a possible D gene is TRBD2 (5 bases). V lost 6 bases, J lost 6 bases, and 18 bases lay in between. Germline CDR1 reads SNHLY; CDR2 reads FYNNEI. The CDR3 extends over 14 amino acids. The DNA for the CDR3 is TGTGCCAGCAGCCGAGACTCTCGACGGGGCGAGCAGTACTTC. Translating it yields CASSRDSRRGEQYF.

CDR3 DNA: TGTGCCAGCAGCCCCCGGACAGGGGGCATGGCCCAGTACTTC. This sequence encodes CASSPRTGGMAQYF. This chain connects TRBV9 to TRBJ2-5; TRBD1 matches at 11 bases. CDR3 size: 14 residues. Per germline, CDR1 SGDLS and CDR2 YYNGEE. V lost 4 bases to trimming and J lost 9 bases; unmatched junction nucleotides: 8.

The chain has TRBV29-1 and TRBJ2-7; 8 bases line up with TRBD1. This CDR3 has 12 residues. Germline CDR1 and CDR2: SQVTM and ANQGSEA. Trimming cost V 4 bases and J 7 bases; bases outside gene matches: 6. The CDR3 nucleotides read TGCAGCGTTGGGCAGGGGGCGCGAGAGCAGTACTTC. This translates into CSVGQGAREQYF.

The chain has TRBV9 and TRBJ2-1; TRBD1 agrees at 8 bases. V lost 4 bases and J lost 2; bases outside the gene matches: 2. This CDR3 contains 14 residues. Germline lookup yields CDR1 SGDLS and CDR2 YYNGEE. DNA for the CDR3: TGTGCCAGCAGCTCAGGGGGCCCCTACAATGAGCAGTTCTTC. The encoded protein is CASSSGGPYNEQFF.

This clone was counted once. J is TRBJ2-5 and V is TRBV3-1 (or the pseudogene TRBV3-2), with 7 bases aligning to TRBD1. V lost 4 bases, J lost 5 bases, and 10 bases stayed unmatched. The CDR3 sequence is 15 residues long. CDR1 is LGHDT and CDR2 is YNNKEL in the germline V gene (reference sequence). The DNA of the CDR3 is TGTGCCAGCAGCCCGGGACAGTCGGAGAAGGAGACCCAGTACTTC. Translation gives CASSPGQSEKETQYF.